Detailed here is one TCR beta chain. Its recognized antigen is unknown. The record has no base qualities; no much larger clone is one base away. TCRbeta CDR3 regions were amplified from genomic DNA by means of the immunoSEQ Assay, a bias-controlled multiplex PCR. The original methods were these. Nucleated cell counts per sample were estimated from amplification of reference gene primers within the assay. Sequence reads were collapsed and filtered to measure the absolute abundance of every unique TCRbeta CDR3 rearrangement. For each sample, productive Simpson clonality was calculated by taking the square root of Simpson's diversity index across productive rearrangements. This immuneACCESS table, as held by TCRdb, lists in-frame sequences with V and J called but not all clones. Of the missing ones, under half trace to an unresolved V gene in checked studies; the others have no known cause. D and trimming were read from the DNA, whereas the V and J calls and clone size are those reported in that table. Across this sample there are a few hundred thousand clones, with roughly 87% seen only once. The ten biggest clones cover 2.5% to 3% of the sample.

This sample is part of a study of blood T cell repertoires in COVID-19 (dated by TCRdb to 2018 to 2020). Turning to the overall study: The collaborator samples originated in the United States, Italy and Spain and spanned the acute and convalescent phases of COVID-19. The material from the prospective study consisted of cDNA or gDNA derived from T cells, B-cell-depleted T cells, or PBMCs. The dataset comprised deeply sampled blood TCRbeta repertoires from subjects exposed to, actively infected with, or recovered from COVID-19. A freely available public database, intended as a resource for researchers studying the immune response to SARS-CoV-2, is where the repertoires were released. The samples were drawn from the first 160 participants of the ongoing ImmuneRACE study and from 1,254 subjects provided by 6 global collaborators. Sample metadata almost always included a de-identified subject ID, COVID-19 status, age in years and sex. Where available, HLA class I and class II types were obtained from metadata supplied by the sample provider rather than from assay-based typing.

Beyond this particular receptor, the publication reports: How much clinical and demographic metadata was included differed by source and by participant, and the metadata was provided uncurated.

In the prospective study, participants were roughly 18 to 100 years old, resided in approximately 22 geographic areas of the United States, and were enrolled through a virtual design. In the prospective study, participants were assigned to cohorts based on the clinical history participants reported in a screening survey and a study questionnaire. ImmuneRACE Cohort 3 recovered participants were defined by two consecutive negative NP/OP PCR tests, healthcare professional clearance, or symptom resolution. In the prospective study, mobile phlebotomists collected whole blood, serum and a nasopharyngeal or oropharyngeal swab from each participant. Prospective study participants could optionally give additional blood draws and questionnaires over a roughly 2-month period. Before DNA extraction, prospective study blood samples were shipped either frozen or at room temperature. Sequences SGHTA (CDR1) and FQGNSA (CDR2) are obtained from the germline V gene. V was cut back by 0 bases and J by 2 bases, leaving a gap of 8 bases between them. The cysteine opens and the phenylalanine closes a CDR3 of 14 amino acids. Only the CDR3 region is kept as DNA, spanning 42 bases read in frame from base 1.

The sequenced sample consisted of PBMCs or T cells enriched from blood (not recorded which). The rearranged chain carries TRBV7-2 and TRBJ2-7, with the D segment identity uncertain. The source of this sequence is a woman in her 30s who had recovered from COVID-19. The nucleotides are TGTGCCAGCAGCTTAGCGCGGCTTGCCTACGAGCAGTACTTC. Its translation is CASSLARLAYEQYF.